This T cell receptor beta chain is drawn from a study of Ad26.COV2.S vaccination and SARS-CoV-2 variants. Study overall: Donor was one of the participants in the Ad26.COV2.S arm of the COV1001 trial. Participants got Ad26.COV2.S intramuscularly, once or twice 56 days apart. Study-level results: Recipients of either vaccine or placebo displayed similar breadth of non-spike TCRs.

Germline CDR1 is SGHVS and CDR2 is FQNEAQ. The CDR3 consists of 14 residues. The V gene end was trimmed by 5 bases and the J gene end by 2 bases; junction bases not matched to a gene: 5. As regards this clone: The antigen is undetermined.

Using immunoSEQ multiplex PCR, the repertoire was profiled, and TCRdb retains in-frame clones only, with some absent. The profile shows some 520,000 clones, roughly nine tenths of them singletons. Sample treatment: around 19 received Ad26.COV2.S at low or high dose, single or two shots; 5 received placebo; per-sample allocation not given. Vaccine and placebo recipients were sampled on day 63 after the first injection. Vaccination used an Ad26 vector expressing Wuhan-strain SARS-CoV-2 spike. The chain uses TRBV7-8 and TRBJ1-2, with 7 bases lining up with TRBD1. Source: peripheral blood, taken in a trial of Ad26.COV2.S vaccine versus placebo. The sequence came from a person between 18 and 65 years old who received the Ad26.COV2.S COVID-19 vaccine or a placebo. CDR3 bases: TGTGCCAGCAGCCAGCCGGACAGGAACTATGGCTACACCTTC. Its translation: CASSQPDRNYGYTF.